Below are 32 T cell receptor beta chains sequenced from a single sample in a study of a mutant IDH1 vaccine in newly diagnosed glioma (dated by TCRdb to the early 2020s). The time point label here, explained by the study, means: week 5, during vaccination. A 20-mer mutant IDH1 peptide at 300 micrograms in Montanide made up each vaccine dose, which was injected subcutaneously together with topical imiquimod. Preparation of the library involved the immunoSEQ multiplex PCR assay. As stored in TCRdb, this immuneACCESS dataset retains in-frame rearrangements with V and J assigned. A fraction of the clones does not appear; measured against another copy, unresolved V genes explain less than half of the discrepancy, and the remainder lacks a known reason. The sample contains about 29,000 clones, approximately 86% of them found a single time. Approximately 3.3% of the sample lies in the top ten. These TCRs' antigens remain unknown.

This material consisted of peripheral blood mononuclear cells (PBMCs), taken from a glioma patient whose treatment included an IDH1 peptide vaccine. Receptors were obtained from a woman in her 40s with glioma. Some clones in this sample may be carry-over from other donors' samples.

V gene TRBV2 combines with J gene TRBJ1-1; D is undetermined. V was clipped by 2 bases and J by 5 bases, with 6 bases between them. Germline lookup yields CDR1 SNHLY and CDR2 FYNNEI. This CDR3 is built from 12 residues. The CDR3 is CASSESTTEAFF. CDR3 coding DNA: TGTGCCAGCAGTGAAAGTACAACTGAAGCTTTCTTT.

This clone has a single count. V is TRBV14 and J is TRBJ2-1; TRBD1 is a possible D gene (6 bases). This CDR3 spans 16 amino acids. The ends were cut back, 3 bases at V and 7 bases at J, with 19 bases in the middle. The germline V gene encodes CDR1 SGHDN and CDR2 FVKESK. The CDR3 nucleotides read TGTGCCAGCAGCCAGTTCTCAGGGGTTTTGAGGAATGAGCAGTTCTTC. Encoded protein: CASSQFSGVLRNEQFF. The full variable domain, its missing parts supplied by reference TRBV14 and TRBJ2-1, is EAGVTQFPSHSVIEKGQTVTLRCDPISGHDNLYWYRRVMGKEIKFLLHFVKESKQDESGMPNNRFLAERTGGTYSTLKVQPAELEDSGVYFCASSQFSGVLRNEQFFGPGTRLTVL.

The table lists this clone with a few counts. The rearrangement uses TRBV29-1 and TRBJ2-5; perhaps D is TRBD1 or TRBD2 (6 bases each). Germline lookup yields CDR1 SQVTM and CDR2 ANQGSEA. Trimming removed 1 base at V and 3 bases at J, with 18 bases between. The CDR3 has 16 amino acids. The CDR3 is CSVEGGADIKEETQYF. CDR3 DNA: TGCAGCGTTGAAGGGGGGGCCGACATAAAAGAAGAGACCCAGTACTTC.

The chain recombines TRBV19 with TRBJ1-1; D may be TRBD1 (5 bases). The length of the CDR3 is 13 residues. Germline CDR1 reads LNHDA; CDR2 reads SQIVND (reference sequence). V gave up 7 bases and J gave up 2 bases, with 11 bases separating them. This CDR3 is CASTGHPNTEAFF. CDR3 coding DNA: TGTGCCAGTACCGGACACCCTAACACTGAAGCTTTCTTT.

J is TRBJ2-3 and V is TRBV7-2; D is perhaps TRBD2 (5 bases). The CDR3 is 14 amino acids. The V end was cut by 5 bases, the J end by 6 bases, with 15 bases between. Germline-derived CDR1 and CDR2 are SGHTA and FQGNSA. The DNA for the CDR3 is TGTGCCAGCAGCCCAGACCGGTGGAGGGATACGCAGTATTTT. This codes for CASSPDRWRDTQYF.

The chain is built from TRBV7-2 and TRBJ1-2; D ambiguous. Germline values: CDR1 SGHTA, CDR2 FQGNSA. CDR3 length equals 16 residues. Trimming removed 1 base from V and 0 bases from J, with 12 bases in between. The CDR3 spells CASSLVPTDTNYGYTF. CDR3 in DNA: TGTGCCAGCAGCTTAGTCCCGACTGATACTAACTATGGCTACACCTTC. Looking up the rest from reference TRBV7-2 and TRBJ1-2 gives the full variable domain: GAGVSQSPSNKVTEKGKDVELRCDPISGHTALYWYRQSLGQGLEFLIYFQGNSAPDKSGLPSDRFSAERTGGSVSTLTIQRTQQEDSAVYLCASSLVPTDTNYGYTFGSGTRLTVV.

The chain recombines TRBV4-3 with TRBJ1-4; 8 bases map to TRBD1. The CDR3 is 18 residues long. The germline CDR1 and CDR2 sequences are LGHNA and YSLEER. V trimming: 0 bases; J trimming: 8 bases; junction bases outside the gene matches: 14. The CDR3 bases are TGCGCCAGCAGCCAAGACCCTTCCGGGACAGGCCCACGAGAAAAACTGTTTTTT. Amino acids: CASSQDPSGTGPREKLFF.

The chain recombines TRBV7-2 with TRBJ2-7; D is undetermined. Germline V gene data show CDR1 as SGHTA and CDR2 as FQGNSA. The V and J ends lost 5 bases and 2 bases respectively, with 10 bases between them. This CDR3 is built from 13 residues. CDR3 sequence (DNA): TGTGCCAGCAGCGACCAGCCCACCTACGAGCAGTACTTC. Translation: CASSDQPTYEQYF.

The J gene is TRBJ2-2, the V gene TRBV7-9; D is unresolved. Trimming stripped 2 bases from V and 9 bases from J, with 7 bases between. Germline V gene lookup returns CDR1 SEHNR and CDR2 FQNEAQ (reference sequence). The CDR3 is 12 residues long. The CDR3 coding sequence is TGTGCCAGCAGCTTATTCGCGCGGGAGCTGTTTTTT. It specifies CASSLFARELFF.

V and J are TRBV10-2 and TRBJ2-5; possible D gene TRBD1, 6 bases. Germline values: CDR1 WSHSY, CDR2 SAAADI. The CDR3 extends over 14 amino acids. V shed 0 bases and J shed 3 bases, with 8 bases lying between them. Here the CDR3 DNA reads TGCGCCAGCAGTGAGTCTAACAGGGAAGAGACCCAGTACTTC. It encodes CASSESNREETQYF.

The genes are TRBV5-1 and TRBJ2-1; unclear D gene. Germline V gives CDR1 SGHRS, CDR2 YFSETQ. V lost 0 bases and J 9 bases, leaving 10 bases between the germline ends. There are 13 residues in the CDR3. The CDR3 reads CASSLDPAGEQFF. CDR3 nucleotides: TGCGCCAGCAGCTTGGACCCGGCTGGTGAGCAGTTCTTC.

The chain employs TRBV27 and TRBJ1-6; D unresolved. Germline assignment: CDR1 MNHEY and CDR2 SMNVEV (reference sequence). The V end was cut by 5 bases, the J end by 14 bases, with 13 bases between. There are 12 residues in the CDR3. CDR3 in DNA: TGTGCCAGCAGTAGCGGTTCCCCATCCCTCCACTTT. Translation gives CASSSGSPSLHF.

The chain combines TRBV7-2 with TRBJ2-1; D is possibly TRBD2 (8 bases). Per the germline V gene, CDR1 is SGHTA and CDR2 is FQGNSA. Deletions cut 5 bases from V and 5 bases from J, with 16 bases between. CDR3 size: 15 residues. CDR3 loop: CASSDRVRGDNEQFF. The CDR3 DNA is TGTGCCAGCAGCGACAGGGTGCGGGGGGACAATGAGCAGTTCTTC.

The rearrangement joins TRBV27 to TRBJ2-3; D is ambiguous. CDR3 length: 13 amino acids. Germline CDR1 and CDR2: MNHEY and SMNVEV (reference sequence). Trimming took 5 bases from V and 2 from J, leaving 8 bases between them. The CDR3 nucleotides are TGTGCCAGCAGTCTTTCTTACACAGATACGCAGTATTTT. This gives the protein CASSLSYTDTQYF.

DNA for the CDR3: TGTGCCAGCAGCTCTGAACAGGGGGCCTCTGAAGCTTTCTTT. Translation: CASSSEQGASEAFF. The rearrangement links TRBV7-9 to TRBJ1-1; 9 nucleotides agree with TRBD1. The CDR3 loop spans 14 amino acids. Trimming at V came to 4 bases and at J to 6 bases, leaving 6 bases not matched to a gene. Per the germline V gene, CDR1 is SEHNR and CDR2 is FQNEAQ (reference sequence).

This clone was seen a few times. The chain has TRBV10-3 and TRBJ1-3, with D unclear. With 7 bases removed from V and 0 bases from J, the gap between germline ends came to 13 bases. The germline V gene has CDR1 ENHRY and CDR2 SYGVKD. CDR3 length: 15 amino acids. CDR3 coding DNA: TGTGCCATCATGACCCGGATAAGCTCTGGAAACACCATATATTTT. Protein sequence: CAIMTRISSGNTIYF.

The rearrangement links TRBV4-1 to TRBJ1-5; D remains ambiguous. V lost 0 bases and J 4 bases, leaving 10 bases between the germline ends. The CDR3 loop spans 15 amino acids. The germline V gene encodes CDR1 MGHRA and CDR2 YSYEKL. CDR3 sequence (DNA): TGCGCCAGCAGCCAAGATCACAGAGGAAATCAGCCCCAGCATTTT. Amino acid sequence: CASSQDHRGNQPQHF.

This rearrangement joins TRBV29-1 to TRBJ2-5; 8 bases agree with TRBD1. The J call may be mistaken, given a closer DNA end match to TRBJ2-7. CDR1 and CDR2 from the germline V gene are SQVTM and ANQGSEA. This CDR3 has 14 residues. The CDR3 loop reads CSALLGTGNYEQYF. As DNA, the CDR3 is TGCAGCGCACTTTTAGGGACAGGAAACTACGAGCAGTACTTC.

The chain combines TRBV7-3 with TRBJ2-7; 8 nucleotides align to TRBD2. The germline V gene has CDR1 SGHTA and CDR2 FQGTGA. This CDR3 is built from 17 residues. The V and J ends lost 0 bases and 0 bases, in that order; junction bases with no gene match: 7. This CDR3 reads CASSLTVPGGGSYEQYF. CDR3 sequence (DNA): TGTGCCAGCAGCTTAACCGTACCCGGGGGGGGCTCCTACGAGCAGTACTTC.

The gene calls are TRBV5-3 and TRBJ1-5; D not resolved. TRBV5-3 qualifies as an ORF whose function is uncertain. The CDR3 is made up of 14 amino acids. Trimming removed 4 bases from V and 8 bases from J, with 16 bases in between. The CDR3 sequence is CARSASSLLKPQHF. The CDR3 region has the DNA TGTGCCAGAAGCGCCTCATCCCTTTTGAAGCCCCAGCATTTT.

This rearrangement joins TRBV29-1 to TRBJ2-3, with 8 bases matching TRBD2. The CDR3 covers 16 residues. Germline-derived CDR1 and CDR2 are SQVTM and ANQGSEA. The ends lost 5 bases at V and 6 bases at J; junction bases unmatched: 16. The CDR3 coding sequence is TGCAGCGTTCGCGATGGTAGCGGGAAGATTGCGGATACGCAGTATTTT. This translates into CSVRDGSGKIADTQYF.

The V call is TRBV19, the J call TRBJ1-5; D may be TRBD1 (5 bases). Germline V CDR1 and CDR2: LNHDA, SQIVND (reference sequence). This CDR3 comprises 15 residues. V was trimmed by 2 bases and J by 1 base, leaving 9 bases between them. CDR3 DNA: TGTGCCAGTAGTATATCAGGGATCAGCAATCAGCCCCAGCATTTT. As protein: CASSISGISNQPQHF.

The chain combines TRBV27 with TRBJ2-5, with D perhaps matching TRBD2 (5 bases). This CDR3 contains 14 residues. V lost 8 bases, J lost 5 bases, and 18 bases lay in between. CDR1 is MNHEY and CDR2 is SMNVEV in the germline V gene (reference sequence). The chain's CDR3 is CASWESGGDETQYF. CDR3 coding DNA: TGTGCCAGCTGGGAGAGCGGAGGCGATGAGACCCAGTACTTC.

This sequence joins TRBV5-1 and TRBJ2-1, with D tentatively TRBD2 (5 bases). V was cut by 8 bases and J by 10 bases, with 28 bases left in between. Germline CDR1 SGHRS, CDR2 YFSETQ. This CDR3 has 16 residues. CDR3 amino acids: CARFFLREFSLGEQFF. For the CDR3, the DNA is TGCGCCAGGTTTTTCCTCCGGGAATTCTCCCTCGGCGAGCAGTTCTTC.

The genes are TRBV19 and TRBJ2-5; D may be TRBD1 (6 bases). CDR3 length: 15 residues. The germline gives CDR1 LNHDA, CDR2 SQIVND (reference sequence). Trimming stripped 3 bases from V and 5 bases from J, with 16 bases between. This CDR3 is CASSMETGFGETQYF. The CDR3 nucleotides are TGTGCCAGTAGTATGGAAACAGGGTTTGGGGAGACCCAGTACTTC.

The chain has TRBV7-3 and TRBJ2-1, with D perhaps matching TRBD2 (6 bases). The CDR3 extends over 16 amino acids. CDR1 is SGHTA and CDR2 is FQGTGA in the germline V gene. V lost 5 bases, J lost 0 bases, and 14 bases lay in between. The chain's CDR3 is CASSLFRGSSYNEQFF. The CDR3 DNA is TGTGCCAGCAGCCTATTCCGGGGGAGCTCCTACAATGAGCAGTTCTTC.

The chain uses TRBV7-2 and TRBJ2-2, with D perhaps assigned TRBD1 or TRBD2 (6 bases each). Trimming took 4 bases from V and 5 from J, leaving 14 bases between them. The germline CDR1 and CDR2 sequences are SGHTA and FQGNSA. The CDR3 is made up of 15 amino acids. CDR3 DNA: TGTGCCAGCAGCTCGGGGGCGGGTCGGACCGGGGAGCTGTTTTTT. Translating gives CASSSGAGRTGELFF.

This chain uses TRBV7-2 with TRBJ2-1, with D tentatively TRBD2 (5 bases). The germline gives CDR1 SGHTA, CDR2 FQGNSA. The CDR3 totals 15 residues. V was clipped by 7 bases and J by 4 bases, with 17 bases between them. This CDR3 is CASTSAEEPYNEQFF. CDR3 nucleotides: TGTGCCAGCACCTCCGCGGAGGAGCCTTACAATGAGCAGTTCTTC.

This chain connects TRBV28 to TRBJ1-5; D uncertain. CDR1 MDHEN and CDR2 SYDVKM come from the germline V gene. Deletions cut 7 bases from V and 2 bases from J, with 12 bases between. The CDR3 consists of 14 residues. DNA for the CDR3: TGTGCCAGCATAAGGGATTCACGCAATCAGCCCCAGCATTTT. The encoded protein is CASIRDSRNQPQHF.

The J gene is TRBJ2-7, the V gene TRBV11-2, with D unclear. The germline V gene has CDR1 SGHAT and CDR2 FQNNGV. This CDR3 comprises 11 residues. Trimming shortened V by 4 bases and J by 4 bases, and 5 bases separated the two germline ends. The CDR3 DNA is TGTGCCAGCAGCTCCCGTTACGAGCAGTACTTC. Its translation: CASSSRYEQYF.

This chain joins TRBV6-4 and TRBJ2-1; D uncertain. The V gene lost 3 bases and the J gene lost 0 bases, with 3 bases spanning the gap. Looked up from germline, CDR1 is MRHNA and CDR2 is SNTAGT. CDR3 length: 13 residues. The CDR3 nucleotides are TGTGCCAGCAGTGAGGGCTCCTACAATGAGCAGTTCTTC. Protein sequence: CASSEGSYNEQFF.

This chain uses TRBV18 with TRBJ2-6; 13 nucleotides match TRBD2. With V trimmed by 8 bases and J by 2 bases, 12 bases remained unmatched. The CDR3 contains 19 residues. Germline lookup yields CDR1 KGHSH and CDR2 LQKENI. CDR3 amino acids: CASEPTTSGRLPGANVLTF. CDR3 coding DNA: TGTGCCAGCGAGCCGACGACTAGCGGGAGGCTCCCTGGGGCCAACGTCCTGACTTTC.